This record concerns one TCR beta chain sequence. This entry comes from a study of blood T cell repertoires in COVID-19. On the study more broadly: Acute-phase and convalescent COVID-19 samples originated in the United States, Italy and Spain. From T cells, B-cell-depleted T cells, or PBMCs came the material, which was cDNA or gDNA.

In the source study's methods: Cell counts per sample came from amplifying reference gene primers. TCRdb's table, derived via immunoSEQ multiplex PCR, lists solely in-frame clones and lacks some. The DNA was the basis for D and trimming; V, J and clone size are from that table. The repertoire holds under 70,000 clones, with around 90% as singletons. The CDR3 has 18 amino acids. Germline CDR1 KGHSH, CDR2 LQKENI. V trimming: 2 bases; J trimming: 0 bases; junction bases outside the gene matches: 10. The source of this sequence is a man older than 75 with acute or convalescent COVID-19. Sequencing was performed on peripheral blood. The gene calls are TRBV18 and TRBJ1-1, with TRBD1 identical over 9 bases. The CDR3 protein is CASSPTGGWEIVNTEAFF. The CDR3 region has the DNA TGTGCCAGCTCACCAACAGGGGGCTGGGAAATCGTGAACACTGAAGCTTTCTTT.